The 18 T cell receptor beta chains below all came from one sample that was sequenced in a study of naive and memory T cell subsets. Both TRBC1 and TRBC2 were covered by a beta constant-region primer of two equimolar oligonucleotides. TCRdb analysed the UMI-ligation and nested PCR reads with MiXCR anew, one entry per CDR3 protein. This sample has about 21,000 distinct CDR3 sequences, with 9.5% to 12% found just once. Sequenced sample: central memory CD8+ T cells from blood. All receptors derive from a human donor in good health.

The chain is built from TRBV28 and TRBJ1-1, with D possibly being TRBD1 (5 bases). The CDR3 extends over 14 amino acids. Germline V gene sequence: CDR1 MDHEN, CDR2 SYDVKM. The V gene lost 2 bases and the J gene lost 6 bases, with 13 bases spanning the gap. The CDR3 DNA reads TGTGCCAGCAGTTTAAGCGGGGCGGACGCTGAAGCTTTCTTT. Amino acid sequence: CASSLSGADAEAFF.

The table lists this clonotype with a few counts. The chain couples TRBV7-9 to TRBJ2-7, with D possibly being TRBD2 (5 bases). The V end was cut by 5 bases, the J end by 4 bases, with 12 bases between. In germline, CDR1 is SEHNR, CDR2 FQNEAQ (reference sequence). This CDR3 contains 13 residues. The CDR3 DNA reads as TGTGCCAGCAGCCCGAGCGGCAGGTACGAGCAGTACTTC. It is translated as CASSPSGRYEQYF. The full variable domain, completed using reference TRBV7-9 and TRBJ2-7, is DTGVSQNPRHKITKRGQNVTFRCDPISEHNRLYWYRQTLGQGPEFLTYFQNEAQLEKSRLLSDRFSAERPKGSFSTLEIQRTEQGDSAMYLCASSPSGRYEQYFGPGTRLTVT.

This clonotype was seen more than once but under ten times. The CDR3 reads CASSVAWNHEQYF. The CDR3 region has the DNA TGTGCCAGCAGCGTAGCTTGGAACCACGAGCAGTACTTC. This chain links TRBV9 with TRBJ2-7; no clear D. CDR3 length: 13 residues. The ends were cut back, 0 bases at V and 5 bases at J, with 9 bases in the middle. Per germline, CDR1 SGDLS and CDR2 YYNGEE.

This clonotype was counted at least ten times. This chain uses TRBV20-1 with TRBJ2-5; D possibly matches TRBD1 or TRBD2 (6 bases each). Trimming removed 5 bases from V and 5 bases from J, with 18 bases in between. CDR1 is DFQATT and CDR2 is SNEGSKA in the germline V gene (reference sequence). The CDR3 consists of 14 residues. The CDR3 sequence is CSAPHMGGGETQYF. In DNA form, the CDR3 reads TGCAGTGCTCCACACATGGGGGGCGGTGAGACCCAGTACTTC.

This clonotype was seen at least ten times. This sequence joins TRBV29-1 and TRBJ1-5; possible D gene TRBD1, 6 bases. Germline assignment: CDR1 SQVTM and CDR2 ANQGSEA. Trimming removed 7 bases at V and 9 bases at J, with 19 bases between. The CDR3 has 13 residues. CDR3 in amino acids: CSATDSWTGPQHF. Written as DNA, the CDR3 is TGCAGCGCCACGGACAGTTGGACGGGGCCCCAGCATTTT.

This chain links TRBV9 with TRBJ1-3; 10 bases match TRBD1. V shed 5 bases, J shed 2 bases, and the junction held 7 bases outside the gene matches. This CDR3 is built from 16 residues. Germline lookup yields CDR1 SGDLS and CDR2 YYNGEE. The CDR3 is CASRGGTGDPGNTIYF. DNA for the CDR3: TGTGCCAGCAGGGGGGGGACAGGGGACCCTGGAAACACCATATATTTT.

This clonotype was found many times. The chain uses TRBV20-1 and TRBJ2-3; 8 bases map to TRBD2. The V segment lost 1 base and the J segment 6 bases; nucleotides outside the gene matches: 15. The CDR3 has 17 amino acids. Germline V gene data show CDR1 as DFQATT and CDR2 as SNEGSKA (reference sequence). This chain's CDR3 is CSARGGLAVTRADTQYF. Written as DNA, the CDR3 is TGCAGTGCTAGAGGAGGACTAGCCGTTACTCGAGCGGATACGCAGTATTTT.

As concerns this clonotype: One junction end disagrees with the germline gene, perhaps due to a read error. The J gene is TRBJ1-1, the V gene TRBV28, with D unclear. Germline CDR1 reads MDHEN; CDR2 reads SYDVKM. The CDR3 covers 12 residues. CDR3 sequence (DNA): TGTGCCAGCAGTTGCCCATACACTGAAGCCTTCTTT. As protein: CASSCPYTEAFF.

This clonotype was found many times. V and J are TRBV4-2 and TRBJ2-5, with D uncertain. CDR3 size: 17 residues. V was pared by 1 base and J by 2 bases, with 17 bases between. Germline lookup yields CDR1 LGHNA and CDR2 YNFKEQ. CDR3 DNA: TGTGCCAGCAGCCAAGTCGATGGCAGAACAGAGCAAGAGACCCAGTACTTC. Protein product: CASSQVDGRTEQETQYF.

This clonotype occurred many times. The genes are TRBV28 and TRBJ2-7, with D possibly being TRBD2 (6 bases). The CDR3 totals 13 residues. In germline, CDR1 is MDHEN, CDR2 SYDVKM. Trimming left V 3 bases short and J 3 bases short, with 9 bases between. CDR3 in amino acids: CASSFTGVYEQYF. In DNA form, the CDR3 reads TGTGCCAGCAGTTTTACGGGAGTCTACGAGCAGTACTTC.

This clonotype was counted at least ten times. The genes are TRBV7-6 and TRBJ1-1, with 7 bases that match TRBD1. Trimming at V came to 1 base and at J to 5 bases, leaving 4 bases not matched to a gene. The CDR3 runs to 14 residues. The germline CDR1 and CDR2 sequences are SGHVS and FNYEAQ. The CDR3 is CASSLGQGRTEAFF. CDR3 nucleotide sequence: TGTGCCAGCAGCTTAGGACAGGGTAGGACTGAAGCTTTCTTT.

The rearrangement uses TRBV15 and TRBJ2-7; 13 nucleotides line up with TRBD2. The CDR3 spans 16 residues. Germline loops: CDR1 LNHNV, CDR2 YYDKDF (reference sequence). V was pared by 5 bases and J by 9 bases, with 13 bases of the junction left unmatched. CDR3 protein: CATSEGLAGVEIGQYF. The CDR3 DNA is TGTGCCACCAGCGAAGGACTAGCGGGAGTTGAAATAGGGCAGTACTTC.

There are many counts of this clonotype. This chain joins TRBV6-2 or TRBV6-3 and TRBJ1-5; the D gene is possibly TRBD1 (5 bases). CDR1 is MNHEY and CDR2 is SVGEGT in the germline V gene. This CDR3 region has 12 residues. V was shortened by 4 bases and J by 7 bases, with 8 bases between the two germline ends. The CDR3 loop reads CASSLGPQPQHF. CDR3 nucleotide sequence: TGTGCCAGCAGTTTGGGGCCCCAGCCCCAGCATTTT.

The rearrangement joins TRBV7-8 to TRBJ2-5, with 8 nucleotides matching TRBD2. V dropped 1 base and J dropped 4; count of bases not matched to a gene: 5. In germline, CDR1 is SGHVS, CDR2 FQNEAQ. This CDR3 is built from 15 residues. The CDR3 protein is CASSLEHLAGETQYF. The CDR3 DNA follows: TGTGCCAGCAGCTTAGAACACCTAGCGGGAGAGACCCAGTACTTC.

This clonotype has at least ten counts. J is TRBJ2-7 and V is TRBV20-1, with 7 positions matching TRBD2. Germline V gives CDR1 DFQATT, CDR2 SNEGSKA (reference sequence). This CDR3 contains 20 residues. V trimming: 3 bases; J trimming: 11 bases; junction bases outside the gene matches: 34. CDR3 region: CSARRTRPSRWMILGGREYF. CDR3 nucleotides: TGCAGTGCTAGGCGGACCCGACCCAGCCGGTGGATGATTTTAGGAGGGAGGGAGTACTTC.

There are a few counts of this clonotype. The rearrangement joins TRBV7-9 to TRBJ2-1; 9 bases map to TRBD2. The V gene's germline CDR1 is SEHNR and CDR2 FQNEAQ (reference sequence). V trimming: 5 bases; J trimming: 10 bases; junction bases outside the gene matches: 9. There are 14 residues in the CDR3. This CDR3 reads CASSPGTSLREQFF. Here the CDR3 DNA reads TGTGCCAGCAGCCCAGGGACTAGCCTACGCGAGCAGTTCTTC.

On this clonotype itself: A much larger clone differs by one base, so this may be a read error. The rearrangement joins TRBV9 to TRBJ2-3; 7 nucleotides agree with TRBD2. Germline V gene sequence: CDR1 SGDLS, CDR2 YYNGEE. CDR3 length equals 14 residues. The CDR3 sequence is CASNVAGSTDTQYF. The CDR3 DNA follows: TGTGCCAGCAACGTAGCGGGCAGCACAGATACGCAGTATTTT.

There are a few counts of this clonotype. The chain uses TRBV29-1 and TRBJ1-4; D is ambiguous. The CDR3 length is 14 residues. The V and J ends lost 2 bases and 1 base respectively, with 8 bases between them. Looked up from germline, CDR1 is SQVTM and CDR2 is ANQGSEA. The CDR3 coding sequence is TGCAGCGTTGAATTAGGTGTAACTAATGAAAAACTGTTTTTT. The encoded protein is CSVELGVTNEKLFF.